The 21 T cell receptor beta chains reported below all come from one sample, sequenced in a study of blood T cell repertoires in COVID-19. The protocol was immunoSEQ multiplex PCR, while the TCRdb copy is restricted to in-frame clones and leaves out a portion. This sample has more than 200,000 clones, with approximately 80% found just once. The sequencing input was peripheral blood. These receptors were obtained from a woman in her thirties or forties who had recovered from COVID-19.

In this sample, this clone turned up once. The gene calls are TRBV7-9 and TRBJ1-2; 10 positions agree with TRBD1. The CDR3 covers 13 residues. The junction had 4 bases not matched to a gene; V was cut back by 0 bases and J by 12 bases. The germline gives CDR1 SEHNR, CDR2 FQNEAQ (reference sequence). The CDR3 spells CASSLAGTGDHTF. The CDR3, as DNA: TGTGCCAGCAGCTTAGCAGGGACAGGGGATCACACCTTC.

The rearrangement joins TRBV24-1 to TRBJ2-2, with D perhaps matching TRBD1 (6 bases). CDR3 length: 14 residues. The ends were cut back, 7 bases at V and 3 bases at J, with 11 bases in the middle. Germline CDR1 KGHDR, CDR2 SFDVKD. The CDR3 spells CATSPGDHTGELFF. Written as DNA, the CDR3 is TGTGCCACCAGCCCAGGGGATCACACCGGGGAGCTGTTTTTT.

The V call is TRBV11-3, the J call TRBJ1-6, with unresolved D. Trimming removed 4 bases from V and 9 bases from J, with 4 bases in between. Germline loops: CDR1 SGHNT, CDR2 YENEEA. The CDR3 loop spans 11 amino acids. CDR3 protein: CASSSGSPLHF. Here the CDR3 DNA reads TGTGCCAGCAGCTCGGGTTCACCCCTCCACTTT.

The chain employs TRBV29-1 and TRBJ2-3; D ambiguous. CDR1 and CDR2 from the germline V gene are SQVTM and ANQGSEA. Deletions cut 6 bases from V and 6 bases from J, with 10 bases between. The CDR3 extends over 11 amino acids. CDR3 sequence: CSVQKPDTQYF. The CDR3 bases are TGCAGCGTCCAAAAGCCGGATACGCAGTATTTT.

CDR3 nucleotide sequence: TGCGCCAGCACCCTGGGGGACAGTACCTACGAGCAGTACTTC. As protein: CASTLGDSTYEQYF. The rearrangement joins TRBV10-1 to TRBJ2-7; 7 bases agree with TRBD1. V trimming: 7 bases; J trimming: 2 bases; junction bases outside the gene matches: 8. Germline V gene sequence: CDR1 WNHNN, CDR2 SYGVQD (reference sequence). The CDR3 is 14 amino acids.

The CDR3 bases are TGTGCCAGCAGTGGACTAAGGGTGAACACTGAAGCTTTCTTT. It encodes CASSGLRVNTEAFF. The chain has TRBV6-6 and TRBJ1-1, with D unresolved. There are 14 residues in the CDR3. The germline gives CDR1 MNHNY, CDR2 SVGAGI (reference sequence). The V gene lost 5 bases and the J gene lost 0 bases, with 10 bases spanning the gap.

The chain combines TRBV6-1 with TRBJ2-5, with TRBD2 matching 13 bases. V dropped 1 base and J dropped 4; count of bases not matched to a gene: 18. CDR1 is MNHNS and CDR2 is SASEGT in the germline V gene. The CDR3 loop spans 21 amino acids. For the CDR3, the DNA is TGTGCCAGCAGTGAAGAAGGACTAGCGGGGGTTCTGAGTAGTGATGGAGAGACCCAGTACTTC. Amino acid sequence: CASSEEGLAGVLSSDGETQYF.

The chain recombines TRBV19 with TRBJ1-1, with 8 bases matching TRBD1. There are 12 residues in the CDR3. Germline-derived CDR1 and CDR2 are LNHDA and SQIVND (reference sequence). Trimming removed 4 bases from V and 8 bases from J; junction bases left unmatched: 3. In DNA form, the CDR3 reads TGTGCCAGTAGTACGACAGGGGCCGAAGCTTTCTTT. It codes for CASSTTGAEAFF. The entire variable domain, with the rest obtained from reference TRBV19 and TRBJ1-1, is as follows: DGGITQSPKYLFRKEGQNVTLSCEQNLNHDAMYWYRQDPGQGLRLIYYSQIVNDFQKGDIAEGYSVSREKKESFPLTVTSAQKNPTAFYLCASSTTGAEAFFGQGTRLTVV.

This sequence joins TRBV7-8 and TRBJ1-2; perhaps TRBD1 as D (5 bases). Trimming shortened V by 6 bases and J by 2 bases, and 19 bases separated the two germline ends. Germline V gene lookup returns CDR1 SGHVS and CDR2 FQNEAQ. The CDR3 loop spans 16 amino acids. Here the CDR3 reads CASSPPGGGGNYGYTF. CDR3 sequence (DNA): TGTGCCAGCAGTCCCCCCGGGGGGGGTGGGAACTATGGCTACACCTTC.

The chain employs TRBV24-1 and TRBJ2-5; a weak D match, TRBD1 (5 bases). The CDR3 runs to 13 residues. Between the trimmed V and J ends, which lost 5 bases and 2 bases, there was a span of 8 bases. CDR1 is KGHDR and CDR2 is SFDVKD in the germline V gene. CDR3 nucleotide sequence: TGTGCCACCAGTGCCGACAGTCAAGAGACCCAGTACTTC. This translates into CATSADSQETQYF.

This chain joins TRBV6-5 and TRBJ2-7, with D tentatively TRBD1 (5 bases). Germline loops: CDR1 MNHEY, CDR2 SVGAGI. The CDR3 runs to 12 residues. Trimming cost V 7 bases and J 2 bases, with 9 bases left between them. Here the CDR3 DNA reads TGTGCCAGCATCGGCAGGGCCTACGAGCAGTACTTC. Amino acid sequence: CASIGRAYEQYF.

The V gene is TRBV6-4, the J gene TRBJ1-2, with D perhaps TRBD1 (6 bases). This CDR3 region has 13 residues. Trimming left V 11 bases short and J 2 bases short, with 15 bases between. CDR1 MRHNA and CDR2 SNTAGT come from the germline V gene. The CDR3 region is CAGTGSSNYGYTF. CDR3 DNA: TGTGCCGGTACAGGGAGCTCGAACTATGGCTACACCTTC.

The chain recombines TRBV6-4 with TRBJ2-3; 7 bases map to TRBD2. CDR1 MRHNA and CDR2 SNTAGT come from the germline V gene. Trimming removed 4 bases from V and 3 bases from J; junction bases left unmatched: 4. The length of the CDR3 is 14 residues. The CDR3 DNA reads as TGTGCCAGCAGTGCGGGGGGTGGTACAGATACGCAGTATTTT. It codes for CASSAGGGTDTQYF.

The genes are TRBV28 and TRBJ1-1; 8 nucleotides line up with TRBD1. V lost 5 bases and J lost 0; bases outside the gene matches: 8. The CDR3 is made up of 16 amino acids. Germline V CDR1 and CDR2: MDHEN, SYDVKM. The CDR3 coding sequence is TGTGCCAGCAGTCAGACAGGGGACTCCGTGAACACTGAAGCTTTCTTT. As protein: CASSQTGDSVNTEAFF. Using reference TRBV28 and TRBJ1-1 for the parts outside the CDR3, the full variable domain is DVKVTQSSRYLVKRTGEKVFLECVQDMDHENMFWYRQDPGLGLRLIYFSYDVKMKEKGDIPEGYSVSREKKERFSLILESASTNQTSMYLCASSQTGDSVNTEAFFGQGTRLTVV.

V is TRBV11-2 and J is TRBJ1-1, with unresolved D. CDR3 length equals 13 residues. In germline, CDR1 is SGHAT, CDR2 FQNNGV. V was shortened by 1 base and J by 10 bases, with 13 bases between the two germline ends. The CDR3 DNA follows: TGTGCCAGCAGCTTAGTTCTGCTCTCAGGAGCTTTCTTT. This translates into CASSLVLLSGAFF.

This chain joins TRBV11-3 and TRBJ1-2, with D perhaps matching TRBD1 (5 bases). Germline-derived CDR1 and CDR2 are SGHNT and YENEEA. With 1 base removed from V and 2 bases from J, the gap between germline ends came to 11 bases. The CDR3 sequence is 15 residues long. As DNA, the CDR3 is TGTGCCAGCAGCTTAGGTGGAGGGGAAAACTATGGCTACACCTTC. Amino acid sequence: CASSLGGGENYGYTF.

J is TRBJ2-7 and V is TRBV4-3; tentatively, D is TRBD2 (6 bases). V lost 1 base, J lost 0 bases, and 16 bases lay in between. The germline gives CDR1 LGHNA, CDR2 YSLEER. The CDR3 has 17 amino acids. The CDR3 region is CASSQAFAGGASYEQYF. CDR3 nucleotides: TGCGCCAGCAGCCAAGCGTTCGCCGGGGGAGCCTCCTACGAGCAGTACTTC.

V usage is TRBV28 and J usage is TRBJ1-6, with a weak D call TRBD1 (5 bases). CDR1 is MDHEN and CDR2 is SYDVKM in the germline V gene. V gave up 0 bases and J gave up 0 bases, with 6 bases separating them. CDR3 length: 16 residues. The DNA for the CDR3 is TGTGCCAGCAGTTTATGGGGGGGCTCCTATAATTCACCCCTCCACTTT. Encoded protein: CASSLWGGSYNSPLHF.

CDR3 nucleotides: TGTGCCAGCAGCTTAGAATTGGGCACGAGGCGGGGGCACACAGATACGCAGTATTTT. It yields the protein CASSLELGTRRGHTDTQYF. The genes are TRBV11-2 and TRBJ2-3; D perhaps matches TRBD2 (7 bases). The CDR3 consists of 19 residues. With 0 bases removed from V and 2 bases from J, the gap between germline ends came to 21 bases. Germline CDR1 SGHAT, CDR2 FQNNGV.

This chain connects TRBV5-4 to TRBJ1-6; a weak D match, TRBD1 (5 bases). The CDR3 is made up of 17 amino acids. In germline, CDR1 is SGHNT, CDR2 YYREEE (reference sequence). V was clipped by 5 bases and J by 0 bases, with 15 bases between them. DNA of the CDR3: TGTGCCAGCAGTTTCAGGGACTCGAGCTCCTATAATTCACCCCTCCACTTT. Translated, it gives CASSFRDSSSYNSPLHF.

CDR3 sequence reads: CASTQESTGLQPQHF. In nucleotides, the CDR3 is TGTGCCAGCACCCAAGAATCGACAGGGCTTCAGCCCCAGCATTTT. The chain combines TRBV6-5 with TRBJ1-5; 7 bases line up with TRBD1. Germline V gene sequence: CDR1 MNHEY, CDR2 SVGAGI. V trimming: 7 bases; J trimming: 6 bases; junction bases outside the gene matches: 12. This CDR3 has 15 residues.